Listed here are 16 T cell receptor beta chains from one sample, sequenced in a study of cytomegalovirus exposure and HLA in healthy donors. In the PCR, 60 Vbeta and 13 Jbeta primers were used. Method: immunoSEQ multiplex PCR; TCRdb's copy keeps in-frame clones and lacks some. The repertoire holds 170,000 or so clones, roughly 73% seen once, with about 1.3% in the top ten. Sample: PBMCs. The receptors shown here come from a woman in her 30s in good health and CMV-seronegative.

A single count supports this clone. The CDR3 DNA reads TGTGCCTGGACGGTCAAGGGGCCCCAGTACTTC. Protein: CAWTVKGPQYF. This rearrangement joins TRBV30 to TRBJ2-5; a weak D match, TRBD1 (5 bases). The germline V gene has CDR1 GTSNPN and CDR2 SVGIG (reference sequence). This CDR3 contains 11 residues. Trimming took 4 bases from V and 9 from J, leaving 12 bases between them.

Concerning this clone itself: Compared with germline, one end of the junction differs, possibly owing to a read error. This chain joins TRBV11-2 and TRBJ2-2; D is perhaps TRBD2 (6 bases). The CDR3 contains 14 residues. The germline V gene has CDR1 SGHAT and CDR2 FQNNGV. The CDR3 nucleotides read TGTGCCAGCAGCCTGGGACTTTCCACCTGGGAGCTGTTTTTT. It yields the protein CASSLGLSTWELFF.

The gene calls are TRBV5-4 and TRBJ2-3, with 8 nucleotides matching TRBD2. The V segment lost 4 bases and the J segment 2 bases; nucleotides outside the gene matches: 12. This CDR3 contains 17 residues. Germline CDR1 is SGHNT and CDR2 is YYREEE (reference sequence). The CDR3 nucleotides read TGTGCCAGCAGCCGGGGACGGCGGGGGGCGCTCACAGATACGCAGTATTTT. Residues: CASSRGRRGALTDTQYF.

The chain uses TRBV6-4 and TRBJ1-6; 7 bases agree with TRBD1. With 8 bases clipped from V and 7 bases from J, the junction kept 5 bases outside the gene matches. The germline V gene has CDR1 MRHNA and CDR2 SNTAGT. The length of the CDR3 is 13 residues. CDR3 residues: CASSGTENSPLHF. CDR3 DNA sequence: TGTGCCAGCTCCGGGACAGAGAATTCACCCCTCCACTTT.

J is TRBJ1-2 and V is TRBV19, with 7 bases identical to TRBD1. Per germline, CDR1 LNHDA and CDR2 SQIVND (reference sequence). The CDR3 totals 13 residues. V shed 7 bases and J 9 bases; nucleotides not matched to a gene: 11. The CDR3 DNA is TGTGCCAGTACCCCCCAGGGGGATATGAGCTACACCTTC. Translated, it gives CASTPQGDMSYTF.

The chain links TRBV7-3 to TRBJ2-2; D possibly corresponds to TRBD2 (6 bases). Germline loops: CDR1 SGHTA, CDR2 FQGTGA. The CDR3 spans 14 residues. Trimming left V 7 bases short and J 2 bases short, with 11 bases between. This CDR3 is CASTRDSNTGELFF. Here the CDR3 DNA reads TGTGCCAGCACCAGGGACTCCAACACCGGGGAGCTGTTTTTT.

The table lists this clone with a few counts. This chain links TRBV4-2 with TRBJ2-1; 15 bases map to TRBD2. The CDR3 is 16 residues long. Trimming cost V 2 bases and J 10 bases; bases outside gene matches: 6. Germline loops: CDR1 LGHNA, CDR2 YNFKEQ. This CDR3 is CASSQWTSGGAPEQFF. The CDR3 nucleotides are TGTGCCAGCAGCCAATGGACTAGCGGGGGGGCCCCAGAGCAGTTCTTC.

The chain joins TRBV19 to TRBJ2-2; TRBD2 matches at 7 bases. The CDR3 totals 15 residues. Germline CDR1 LNHDA, CDR2 SQIVND (reference sequence). V lost 1 base and J lost 4; bases outside the gene matches: 3. CDR3 nucleotides: TGTGCCAGTAGTATAGGCCCGGGAGGCACCGGGGAGCTGTTTTTT. Its translation is CASSIGPGGTGELFF. The full variable domain, with the rest looked up from reference TRBV19 and TRBJ2-2, is DGGITQSPKYLFRKEGQNVTLSCEQNLNHDAMYWYRQDPGQGLRLIYYSQIVNDFQKGDIAEGYSVSREKKESFPLTVTSAQKNPTAFYLCASSIGPGGTGELFFGEGSRLTVL.

The chain uses TRBV4-1 and TRBJ2-3; 8 bases line up with TRBD1. The CDR3 covers 15 residues. Unmatched junction bases numbered 7, after V lost 4 bases and J lost 4 bases. Germline V gives CDR1 MGHRA, CDR2 YSYEKL. The CDR3 here is CASSPRTGQADTQYF. The CDR3 region has the DNA TGCGCCAGCAGCCCCCGGACAGGGCAGGCAGATACGCAGTATTTT.

CDR3 loop: CASSLAGEGEKLFF. CDR3 nucleotide sequence: TGTGCCAGCAGTTTAGCAGGGGAGGGTGAAAAACTGTTTTTT. The rearrangement joins TRBV27 to TRBJ1-4; D perhaps matches TRBD1 (6 bases). From germline, CDR1 is MNHEY and CDR2 SMNVEV (reference sequence). V shed 2 bases and J shed 7 bases, with 11 bases lying between them. The CDR3 has 14 amino acids.

The chain links TRBV4-2 to TRBJ1-6; no firm D call. The CDR3 covers 17 residues. Germline loops: CDR1 LGHNA, CDR2 YNFKEQ. The ends were cut back, 1 base at V and 0 bases at J, with 10 bases in the middle. The CDR3 loop is CASSQVERSSYNSPLHF. In DNA form, the CDR3 reads TGTGCCAGCAGCCAAGTGGAGAGAAGCTCCTATAATTCACCCCTCCACTTT.

This clone was seen a single time. Relative to the germline gene, one junction end is altered; a read error may explain this. This chain connects TRBV11-2 to TRBJ2-1; tentatively, D is TRBD2 (7 bases). Germline CDR1 reads SGHAT; CDR2 reads FQNNGV. The CDR3 contains 14 residues. DNA of the CDR3: TGTGCCGGCAGCTTAGGGGGGGAGGGCTATGAGCAGTTCTTC. Its protein is CAGSLGGEGYEQFF. Together with reference TRBV11-2 and TRBJ2-1, the CDR3 gives the full variable domain: EAGVAQSPRYKIIEKRQSVAFWCNPISGHATLYWYQQILGQGPKLLIQFQNNGVVDDSQLPKDRFSAERLKGVDSTLKIQPAKLEDSAVYLCAGSLGGEGYEQFFGPGTRLTVL.

A few counts support this clone. The chain couples TRBV5-4 to TRBJ1-2; D possibly corresponds to TRBD1 (6 bases). Between the trimmed V and J ends, which lost 4 bases and 3 bases, there was a span of 13 bases. Germline V gene data show CDR1 as SGHNT and CDR2 as YYREEE (reference sequence). The CDR3 has 14 residues. CDR3 sequence (DNA): TGTGCCAGCAGCAACAGGGATTTTGACTATGGCTACACCTTC. This sequence encodes CASSNRDFDYGYTF.

The chain couples TRBV4-1 to TRBJ2-5; no reliable D call. CDR1 and CDR2 (germline): MGHRA, YSYEKL. V gave up 0 bases and J gave up 1 base, with 12 bases separating them. The CDR3 covers 16 residues. CDR3: CASSQDVGASQETQYF. The CDR3 nucleotides read TGCGCCAGCAGCCAAGATGTTGGTGCTAGCCAAGAGACCCAGTACTTC.

J is TRBJ1-2 and V is TRBV19; tentatively, D is TRBD1 (5 bases). The ends were cut back, 4 bases at V and 1 base at J, with 10 bases in the middle. CDR3 size: 14 residues. CDR1 LNHDA and CDR2 SQIVND come from the germline V gene (reference sequence). The CDR3 is CASSTIDSNYGYTF. In DNA form, the CDR3 reads TGTGCCAGTAGTACGATCGACAGTAACTATGGCTACACCTTC.

The genes are TRBV27 and TRBJ2-4; TRBD2 matches 7 bases. The CDR3 is made up of 16 amino acids. V shed 4 bases, J shed 2 bases, and the junction held 8 bases outside the gene matches. CDR1 is MNHEY and CDR2 is SMNVEV in the germline V gene (reference sequence). The CDR3: CASSSPLGGTKNIQYF. In nucleotides, the CDR3 is TGTGCCAGCAGTTCACCCCTGGGGGGGACCAAAAACATTCAGTACTTC.